The sequence of this T cell receptor (beta chain) was determined in a study of shared clonotypes between healthy human individuals. Study at large: A donor's plate count was three for CD4 naive and three for CD4 memory; CD8 naive had two and CD8 memory one.

Original data processing: Junction-only sequences without quality scores came from ImmunoSEQ, so filtering differed. Assay used: immunoSEQ multiplex PCR; TCRdb lists only in-frame clones, some missing. Clone size and the V and J calls come from that table; the DNA yielded D and trimming. The data hold some 2,100,000 clones, with 85% to 95% observed a single time. As concerns this clone: Antigen specificity is unknown.

Broader study findings: Blood alone was sampled, and tissue repertoires likely differ.

The germline V gene encodes CDR1 SGHVS and CDR2 FQNEAQ. V dropped 3 bases and J dropped 4; count of bases not matched to a gene: 8. The CDR3 length is 18 residues. CD45RO-negative cells were positively selected for CCR7, leaving out terminally differentiated effector memory CD45RA+ cells. The rearrangement uses TRBV7-8 and TRBJ2-1; TRBD2 matches 14 bases. Sequencing was performed on naive CD8+ T cells from PBMCs. This clonotype was sampled from a man between 18 and 29 years old in good health. Some clones in this sample may be carry-over from other donors' samples. Written as DNA, the CDR3 is TGTGCCAGCAGCTTCGGACTAGCGGGAGGCTTACTTTACAATGAGCAGTTCTTC. Its protein product is CASSFGLAGGLLYNEQFF.